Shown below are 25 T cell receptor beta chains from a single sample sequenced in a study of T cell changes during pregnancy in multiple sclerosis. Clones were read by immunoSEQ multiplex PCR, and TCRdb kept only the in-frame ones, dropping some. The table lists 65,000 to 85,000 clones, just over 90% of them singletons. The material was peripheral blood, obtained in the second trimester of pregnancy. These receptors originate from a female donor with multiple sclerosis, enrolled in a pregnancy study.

The CDR3 bases are TGTGCCAGTAGTGACCCGACAGGGGGGAACTATGGCTACACCTTC. The encoded protein is CASSDPTGGNYGYTF. The chain is built from TRBV19 and TRBJ1-2, with 9 bases aligning to TRBD1. In germline, CDR1 is LNHDA, CDR2 SQIVND (reference sequence). Unmatched junction bases numbered 6, after V lost 5 bases and J lost 2 bases. This CDR3 comprises 15 residues.

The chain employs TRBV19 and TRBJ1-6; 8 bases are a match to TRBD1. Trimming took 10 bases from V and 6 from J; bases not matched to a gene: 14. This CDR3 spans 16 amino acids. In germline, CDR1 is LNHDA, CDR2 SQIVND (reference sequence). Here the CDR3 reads CATSRPIGQGNSPLHF. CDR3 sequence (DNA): TGTGCCACCTCGAGACCGATCGGACAGGGTAATTCACCCCTCCACTTT.

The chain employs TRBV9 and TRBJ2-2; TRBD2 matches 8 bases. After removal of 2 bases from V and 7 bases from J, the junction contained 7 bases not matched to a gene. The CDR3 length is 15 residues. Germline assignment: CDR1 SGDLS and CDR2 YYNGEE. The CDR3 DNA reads TGTGCCAGCAGCGTGGCGAGCGGGAGTATCGGGGAGCTGTTTTTT. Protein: CASSVASGSIGELFF.

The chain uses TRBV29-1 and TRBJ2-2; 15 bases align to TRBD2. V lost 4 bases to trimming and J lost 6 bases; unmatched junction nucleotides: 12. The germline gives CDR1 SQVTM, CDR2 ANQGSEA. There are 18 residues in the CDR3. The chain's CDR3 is CSVVTGLAGGGFAGELFF. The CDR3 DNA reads TGCAGCGTTGTGACGGGACTAGCGGGGGGCGGGTTCGCCGGGGAGCTGTTTTTT.

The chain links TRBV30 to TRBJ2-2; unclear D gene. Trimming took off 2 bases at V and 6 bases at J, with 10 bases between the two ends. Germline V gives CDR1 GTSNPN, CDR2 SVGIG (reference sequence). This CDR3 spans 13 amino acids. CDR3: CAWSITGPGELFF. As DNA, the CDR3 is TGTGCCTGGAGTATAACGGGTCCCGGGGAGCTGTTTTTT.

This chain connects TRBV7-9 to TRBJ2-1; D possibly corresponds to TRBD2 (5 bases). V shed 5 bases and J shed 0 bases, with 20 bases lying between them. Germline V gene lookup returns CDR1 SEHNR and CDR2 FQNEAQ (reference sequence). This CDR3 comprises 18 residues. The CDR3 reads CASSGPPIGISSYNEQFF. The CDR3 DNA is TGTGCCAGCAGCGGACCCCCCATCGGGATTAGCTCCTACAATGAGCAGTTCTTC. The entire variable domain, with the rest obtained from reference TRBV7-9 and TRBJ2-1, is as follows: DTGVSQNPRHKITKRGQNVTFRCDPISEHNRLYWYRQTLGQGPEFLTYFQNEAQLEKSRLLSDRFSAERPKGSFSTLEIQRTEQGDSAMYLCASSGPPIGISSYNEQFFGPGTRLTVL.

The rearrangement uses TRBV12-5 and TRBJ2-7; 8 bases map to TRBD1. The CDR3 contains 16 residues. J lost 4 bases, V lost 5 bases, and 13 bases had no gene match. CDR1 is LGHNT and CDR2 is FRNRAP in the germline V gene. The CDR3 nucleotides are TGTGCTAGTGGTACCGGGACAGGTAGTGCGCTATACGAGCAGTACTTC. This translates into CASGTGTGSALYEQYF.

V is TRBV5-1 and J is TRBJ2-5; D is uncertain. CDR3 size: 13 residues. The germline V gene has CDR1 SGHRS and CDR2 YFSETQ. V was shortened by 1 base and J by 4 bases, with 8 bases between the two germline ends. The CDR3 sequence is CASSLTLRETQYF. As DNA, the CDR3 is TGCGCCAGCAGCTTGACGCTTAGAGAGACCCAGTACTTC.

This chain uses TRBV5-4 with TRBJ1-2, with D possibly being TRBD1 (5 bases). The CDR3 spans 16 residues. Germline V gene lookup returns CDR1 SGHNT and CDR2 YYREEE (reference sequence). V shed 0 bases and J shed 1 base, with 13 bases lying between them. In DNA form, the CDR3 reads TGTGCCAGCAGCTTGGAAGGTCCAGGGAATAACTATGGCTACACCTTC. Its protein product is CASSLEGPGNNYGYTF. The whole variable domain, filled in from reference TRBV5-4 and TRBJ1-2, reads ETGVTQSPTHLIKTRGQQVTLRCSSQSGHNTVSWYQQALGQGPQFIFQYYREEENGRGNFPPRFSGLQFPNYSSELNVNALELDDSALYLCASSLEGPGNNYGYTFGSGTRLTVV.

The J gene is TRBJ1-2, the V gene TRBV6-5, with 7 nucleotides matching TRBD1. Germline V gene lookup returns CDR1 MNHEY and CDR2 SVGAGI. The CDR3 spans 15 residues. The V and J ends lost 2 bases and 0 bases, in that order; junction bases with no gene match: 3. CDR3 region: CASSYKGASNYGYTF. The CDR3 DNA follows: TGTGCCAGCAGTTACAAGGGGGCCTCTAACTATGGCTACACCTTC.

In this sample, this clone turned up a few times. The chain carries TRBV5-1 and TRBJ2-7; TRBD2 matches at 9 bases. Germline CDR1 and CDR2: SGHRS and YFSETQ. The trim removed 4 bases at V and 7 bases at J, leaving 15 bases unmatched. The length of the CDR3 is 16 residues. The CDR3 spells CASSPGLAVPLGEQYF. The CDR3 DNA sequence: TGCGCCAGCAGCCCGGGACTAGCAGTCCCCCTTGGGGAGCAGTACTTC.

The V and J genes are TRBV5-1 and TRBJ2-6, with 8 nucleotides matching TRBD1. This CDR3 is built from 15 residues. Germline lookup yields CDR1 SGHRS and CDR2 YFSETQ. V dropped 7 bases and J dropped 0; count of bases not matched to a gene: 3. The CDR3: CASGTGNSGANVLTF. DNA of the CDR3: TGCGCCAGCGGGACAGGCAACTCTGGGGCCAACGTCCTGACTTTC.

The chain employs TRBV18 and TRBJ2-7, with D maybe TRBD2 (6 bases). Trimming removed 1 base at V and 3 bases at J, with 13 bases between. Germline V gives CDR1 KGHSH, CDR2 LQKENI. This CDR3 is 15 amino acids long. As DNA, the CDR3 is TGTGCCAGCTCACCACAGGAGGGCCCGGGCTACGAGCAGTACTTC. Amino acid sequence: CASSPQEGPGYEQYF. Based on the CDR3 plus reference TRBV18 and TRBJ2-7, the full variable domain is NAGVMQNPRHLVRRRGQEARLRCSPMKGHSHVYWYRQLPEEGLKFMVYLQKENIIDESGMPKERFSAEFPKEGPSILRIQQVVRGDSAAYFCASSPQEGPGYEQYFGPGTRLTVT.

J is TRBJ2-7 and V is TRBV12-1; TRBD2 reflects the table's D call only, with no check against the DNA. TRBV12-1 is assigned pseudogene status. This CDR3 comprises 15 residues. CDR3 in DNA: TGTGCCAGCAGCTTTACGCGGGATTTAAGTTACGAGCAGTACTTC. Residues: CASSFTRDLSYEQYF.

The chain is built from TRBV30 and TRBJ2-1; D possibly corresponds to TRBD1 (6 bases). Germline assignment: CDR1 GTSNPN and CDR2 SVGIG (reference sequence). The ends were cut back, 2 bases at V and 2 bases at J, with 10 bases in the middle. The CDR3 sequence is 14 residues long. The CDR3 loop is CAWSQGNPYNEQFF. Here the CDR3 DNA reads TGTGCCTGGAGTCAGGGGAACCCCTACAATGAGCAGTTCTTC.

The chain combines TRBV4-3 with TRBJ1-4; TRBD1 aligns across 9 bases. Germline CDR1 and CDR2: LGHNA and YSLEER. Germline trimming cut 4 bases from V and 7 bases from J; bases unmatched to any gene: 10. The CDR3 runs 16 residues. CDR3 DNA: TGCGCCAGCAGCCGCTTTACAGGGGGCGCGAGTGAAAAACTGTTTTTT. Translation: CASSRFTGGASEKLFF.

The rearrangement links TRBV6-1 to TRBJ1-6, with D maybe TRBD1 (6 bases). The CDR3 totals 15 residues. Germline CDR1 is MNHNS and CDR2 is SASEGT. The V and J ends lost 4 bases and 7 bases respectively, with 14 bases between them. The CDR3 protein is CASSAGGQTNSPLHF. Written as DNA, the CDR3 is TGTGCCAGCAGTGCCGGTGGACAGACAAATTCACCCCTCCACTTT.

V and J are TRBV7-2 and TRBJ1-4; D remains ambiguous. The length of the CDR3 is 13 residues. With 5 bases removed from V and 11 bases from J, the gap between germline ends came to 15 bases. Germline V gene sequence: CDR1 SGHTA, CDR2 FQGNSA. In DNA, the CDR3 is TGTGCCAGCAGCCCAATTCGGTCGGGGAAACTGTTTTTT. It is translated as CASSPIRSGKLFF.

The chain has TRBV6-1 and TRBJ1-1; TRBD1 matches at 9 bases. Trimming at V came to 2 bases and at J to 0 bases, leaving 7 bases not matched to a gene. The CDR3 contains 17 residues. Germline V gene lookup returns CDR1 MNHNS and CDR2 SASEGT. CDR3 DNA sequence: TGTGCCAGCAGTGAAAAGGGGACAGGGATTATGAACACTGAAGCTTTCTTT. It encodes CASSEKGTGIMNTEAFF.

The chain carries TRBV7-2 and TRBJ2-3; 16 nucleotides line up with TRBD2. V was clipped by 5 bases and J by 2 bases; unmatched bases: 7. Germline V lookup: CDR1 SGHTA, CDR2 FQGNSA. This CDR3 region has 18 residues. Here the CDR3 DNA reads TGTGCCAGCAGCGAGGGGACTAGCGGGGGGGTATTCACAGATACGCAGTATTTT. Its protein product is CASSEGTSGGVFTDTQYF.

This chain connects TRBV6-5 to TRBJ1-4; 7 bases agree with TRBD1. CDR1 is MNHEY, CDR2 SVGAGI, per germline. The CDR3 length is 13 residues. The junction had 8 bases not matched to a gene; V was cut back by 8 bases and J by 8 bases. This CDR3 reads CASQRTGSEKLFF. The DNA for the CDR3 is TGTGCCAGCCAAAGGACAGGATCGGAAAAACTGTTTTTT.

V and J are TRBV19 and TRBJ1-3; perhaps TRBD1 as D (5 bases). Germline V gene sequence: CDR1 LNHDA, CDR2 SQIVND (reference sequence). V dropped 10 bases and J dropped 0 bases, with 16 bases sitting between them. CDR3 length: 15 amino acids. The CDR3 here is CATKGLFASGNTIYF. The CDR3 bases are TGTGCCACTAAGGGACTTTTCGCCTCTGGAAACACCATATATTTT.

The CDR3 region has the DNA TGTGCCAGCAACTACGATGCGAACACTGAAGCTTTCTTT. Translated, it gives CASNYDANTEAFF. The rearrangement uses TRBV6-5 and TRBJ1-1, with D unclear. V was trimmed by 7 bases and J by 1 base, leaving 10 bases between them. There are 13 residues in the CDR3. Germline lookup yields CDR1 MNHEY and CDR2 SVGAGI.

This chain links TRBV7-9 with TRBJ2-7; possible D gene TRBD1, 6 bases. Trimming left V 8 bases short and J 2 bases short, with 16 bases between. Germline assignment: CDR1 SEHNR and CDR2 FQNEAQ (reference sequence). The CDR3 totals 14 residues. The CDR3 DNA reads TGTGCCAGCGGCTCCCTGGACAGTACCTACGAGCAGTACTTC. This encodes CASGSLDSTYEQYF.

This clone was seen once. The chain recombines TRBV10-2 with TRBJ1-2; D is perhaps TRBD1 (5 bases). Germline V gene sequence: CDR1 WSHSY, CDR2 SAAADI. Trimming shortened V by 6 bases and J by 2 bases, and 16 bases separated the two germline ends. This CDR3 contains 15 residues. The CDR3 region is CASSLKGQGNYGYTF. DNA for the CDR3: TGCGCCAGCAGCCTAAAGGGGCAGGGAAACTATGGCTACACCTTC.